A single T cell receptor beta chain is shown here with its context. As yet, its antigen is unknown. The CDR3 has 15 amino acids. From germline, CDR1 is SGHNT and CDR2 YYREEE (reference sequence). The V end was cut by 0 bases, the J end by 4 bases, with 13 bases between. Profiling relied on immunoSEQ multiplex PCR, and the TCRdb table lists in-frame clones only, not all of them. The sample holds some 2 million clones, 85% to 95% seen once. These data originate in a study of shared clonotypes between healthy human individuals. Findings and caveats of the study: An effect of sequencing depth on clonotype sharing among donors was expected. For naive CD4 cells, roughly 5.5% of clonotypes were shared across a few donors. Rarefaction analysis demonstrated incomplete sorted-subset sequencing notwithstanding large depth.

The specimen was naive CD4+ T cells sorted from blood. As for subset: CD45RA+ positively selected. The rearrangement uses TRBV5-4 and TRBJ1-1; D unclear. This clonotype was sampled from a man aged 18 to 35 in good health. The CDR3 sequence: CASSLVLGSPTEAFF. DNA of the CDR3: TGTGCCAGCAGCTTGGTCCTGGGGAGCCCCACTGAAGCTTTCTTT.